This TCR beta chain is drawn from a study of blood T cell repertoires in COVID-19. Study summary: Acute-phase and convalescent COVID-19 samples originated in the United States, Italy and Spain. T cells, B-cell-depleted T cells, or PBMCs provided the cDNA or gDNA that served as material.

Assay: immunoSEQ multiplex PCR; the TCRdb copy retains only in-frame clones and omits some. The table includes a few hundred thousand clones, less than 85% detected once. V lost 1 base and J lost 3; bases outside the gene matches: 7. Germline V CDR1 and CDR2: SQVTM, ANQGSEA. The CDR3 loop spans 15 amino acids. This TCR was sampled from a woman aged 18-29 years with acute or convalescent COVID-19. Sequencing was performed on peripheral blood. V and J are TRBV29-1 and TRBJ2-7, with 9 bases fitting TRBD1. CDR3 loop: CSVEVGDRDSYEQYF. The CDR3 DNA is TGCAGCGTTGAAGTGGGGGACAGGGACAGCTACGAGCAGTACTTC.